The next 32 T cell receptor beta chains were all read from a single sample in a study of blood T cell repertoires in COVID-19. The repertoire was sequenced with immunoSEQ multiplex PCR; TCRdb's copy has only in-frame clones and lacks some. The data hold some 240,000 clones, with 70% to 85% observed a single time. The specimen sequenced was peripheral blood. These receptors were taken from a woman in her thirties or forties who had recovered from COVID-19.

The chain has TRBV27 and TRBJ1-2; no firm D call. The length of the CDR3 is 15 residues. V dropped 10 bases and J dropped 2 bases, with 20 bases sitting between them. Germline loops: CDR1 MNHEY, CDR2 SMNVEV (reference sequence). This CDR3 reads CANLPRLNVNYGYTF. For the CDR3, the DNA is TGTGCCAACCTCCCCCGACTAAATGTAAACTATGGCTACACCTTC.

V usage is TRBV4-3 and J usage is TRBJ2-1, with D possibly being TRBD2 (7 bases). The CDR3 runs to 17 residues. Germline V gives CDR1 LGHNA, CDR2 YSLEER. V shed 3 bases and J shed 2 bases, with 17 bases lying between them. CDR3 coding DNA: TGCGCCAGCAGCCAGGGACCCAGCGGGGACACCTACAATGAGCAGTTCTTC. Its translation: CASSQGPSGDTYNEQFF.

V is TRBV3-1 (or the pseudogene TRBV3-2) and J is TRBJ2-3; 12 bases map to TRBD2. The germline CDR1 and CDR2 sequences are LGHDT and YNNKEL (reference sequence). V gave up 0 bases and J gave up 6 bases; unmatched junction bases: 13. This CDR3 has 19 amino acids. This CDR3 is CASSQEPVGLAGTRDTQYF. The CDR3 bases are TGTGCCAGCAGCCAAGAACCCGTCGGACTAGCGGGGACCCGTGATACGCAGTATTTT.

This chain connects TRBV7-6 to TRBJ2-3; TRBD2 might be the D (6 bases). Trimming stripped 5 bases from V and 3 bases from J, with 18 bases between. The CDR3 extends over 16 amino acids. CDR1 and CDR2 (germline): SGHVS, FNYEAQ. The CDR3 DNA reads TGTGCCAGCAGCCTGAACACCGGGACTCTAACAGATACGCAGTATTTT. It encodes CASSLNTGTLTDTQYF.

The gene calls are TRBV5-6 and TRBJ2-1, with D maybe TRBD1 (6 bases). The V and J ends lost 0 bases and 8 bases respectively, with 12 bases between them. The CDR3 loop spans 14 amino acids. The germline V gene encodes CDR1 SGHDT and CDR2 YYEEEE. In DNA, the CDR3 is TGTGCCAGCAGCTTGGTATTACAGGGCGATGAGCAGTTCTTC. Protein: CASSLVLQGDEQFF.

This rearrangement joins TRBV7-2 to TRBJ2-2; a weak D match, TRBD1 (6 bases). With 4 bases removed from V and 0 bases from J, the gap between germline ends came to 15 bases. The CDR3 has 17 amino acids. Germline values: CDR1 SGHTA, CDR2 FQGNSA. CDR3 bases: TGTGCCAGCAGCTGGGTCGCAGGGGACACGAACACCGGGGAGCTGTTTTTT. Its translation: CASSWVAGDTNTGELFF.

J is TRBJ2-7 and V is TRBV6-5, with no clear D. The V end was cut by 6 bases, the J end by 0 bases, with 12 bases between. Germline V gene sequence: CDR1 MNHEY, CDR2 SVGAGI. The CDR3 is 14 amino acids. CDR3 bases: TGTGCCAGCAGACAACATTACAGCTCCTACGAGCAGTACTTC. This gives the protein CASRQHYSSYEQYF.

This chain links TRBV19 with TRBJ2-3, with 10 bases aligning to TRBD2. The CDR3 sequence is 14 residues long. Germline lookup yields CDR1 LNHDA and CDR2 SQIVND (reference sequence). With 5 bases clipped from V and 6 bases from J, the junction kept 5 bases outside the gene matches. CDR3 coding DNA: TGTGCCAGTAGTCAGGGAGCGGGGGGGGATACGCAGTATTTT. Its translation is CASSQGAGGDTQYF.

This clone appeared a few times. The CDR3, as DNA: TGTGCCAGCAGACCAATGGGCTCAGGAAACACCATATATTTT. Translating gives CASRPMGSGNTIYF. The chain uses TRBV7-9 and TRBJ1-3, with D unresolved. V lost 6 bases and J 4 bases, leaving 13 bases between the germline ends. There are 14 residues in the CDR3. Germline CDR1 and CDR2: SEHNR and FQNEAQ (reference sequence).

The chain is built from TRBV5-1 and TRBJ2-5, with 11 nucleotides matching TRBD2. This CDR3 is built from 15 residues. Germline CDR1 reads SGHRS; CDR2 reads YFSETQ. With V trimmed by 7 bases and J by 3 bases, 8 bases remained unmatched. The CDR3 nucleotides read TGCGCCAGCGGCAGACTAGCGGGGATAAAAGAGACCCAGTACTTC. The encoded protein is CASGRLAGIKETQYF. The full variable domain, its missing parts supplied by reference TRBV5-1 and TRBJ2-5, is KAGVTQTPRYLIKTRGQQVTLSCSPISGHRSVSWYQQTPGQGLQFLFEYFSETQRNKGNFPGRFSGRQFSNSRSEMNVSTLELGDSALYLCASGRLAGIKETQYFGPGTRLLVL.

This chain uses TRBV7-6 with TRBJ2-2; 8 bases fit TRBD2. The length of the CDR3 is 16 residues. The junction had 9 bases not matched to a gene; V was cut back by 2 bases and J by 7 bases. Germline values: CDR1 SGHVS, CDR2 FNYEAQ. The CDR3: CASSLKPSGGIGELFF. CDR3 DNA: TGTGCCAGCAGCTTAAAACCCAGCGGGGGTATCGGGGAGCTGTTTTTT.

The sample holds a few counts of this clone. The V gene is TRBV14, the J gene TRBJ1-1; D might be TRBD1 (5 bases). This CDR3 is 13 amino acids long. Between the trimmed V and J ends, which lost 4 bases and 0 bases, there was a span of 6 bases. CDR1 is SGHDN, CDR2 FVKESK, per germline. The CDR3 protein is CASSPTVNTEAFF. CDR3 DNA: TGTGCCAGCAGCCCGACAGTGAACACTGAAGCTTTCTTT.

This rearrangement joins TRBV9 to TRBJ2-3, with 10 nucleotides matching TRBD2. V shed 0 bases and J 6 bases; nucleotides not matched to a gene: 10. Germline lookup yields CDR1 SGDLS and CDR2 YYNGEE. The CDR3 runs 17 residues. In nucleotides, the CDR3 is TGTGCCAGCAGCGTAGGTTTAAGCGGGGGGGCCCGGGATACGCAGTATTTT. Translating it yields CASSVGLSGGARDTQYF.

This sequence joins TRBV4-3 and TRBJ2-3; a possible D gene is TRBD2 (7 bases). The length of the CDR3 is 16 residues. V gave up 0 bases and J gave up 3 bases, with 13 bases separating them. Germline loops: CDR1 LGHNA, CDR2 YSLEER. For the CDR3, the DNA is TGCGCCAGCAGCCAAGACGTGGGGGGGCGAACAGATACGCAGTATTTT. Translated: CASSQDVGGRTDTQYF.

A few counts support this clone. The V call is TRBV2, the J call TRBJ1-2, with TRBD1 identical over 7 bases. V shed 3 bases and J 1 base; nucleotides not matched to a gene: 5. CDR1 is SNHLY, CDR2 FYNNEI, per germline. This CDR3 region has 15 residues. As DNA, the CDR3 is TGTGCCAGCAGTGACAGAGGGGGCGTTAACTATGGCTACACCTTC. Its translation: CASSDRGGVNYGYTF.

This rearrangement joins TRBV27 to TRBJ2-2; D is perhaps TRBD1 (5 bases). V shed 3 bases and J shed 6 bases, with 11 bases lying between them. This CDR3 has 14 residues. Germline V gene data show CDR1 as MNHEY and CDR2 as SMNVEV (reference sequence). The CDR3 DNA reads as TGTGCCAGCAGTTTGTCGGCAGGGCCCGGGGAGCTGTTTTTT. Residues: CASSLSAGPGELFF.

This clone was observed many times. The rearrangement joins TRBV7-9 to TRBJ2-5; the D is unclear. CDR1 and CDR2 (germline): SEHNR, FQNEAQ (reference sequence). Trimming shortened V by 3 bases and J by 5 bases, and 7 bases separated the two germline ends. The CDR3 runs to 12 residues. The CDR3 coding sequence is TGTGCCAGCAGCTTGAGTGCGGAGACCCAGTACTTC. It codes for CASSLSAETQYF.

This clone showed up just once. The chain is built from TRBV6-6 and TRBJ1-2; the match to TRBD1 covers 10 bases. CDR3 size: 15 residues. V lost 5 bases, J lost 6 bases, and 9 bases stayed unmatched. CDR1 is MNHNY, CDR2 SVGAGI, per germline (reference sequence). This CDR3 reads CASSHTTGTGDGYTF. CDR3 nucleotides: TGTGCCAGCAGTCATACGACCGGGACAGGGGATGGCTACACCTTC.

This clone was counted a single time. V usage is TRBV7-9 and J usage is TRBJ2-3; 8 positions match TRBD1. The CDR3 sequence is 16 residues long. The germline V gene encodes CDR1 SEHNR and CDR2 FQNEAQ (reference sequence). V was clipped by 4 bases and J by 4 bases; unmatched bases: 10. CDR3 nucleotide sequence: TGTGCCAGCAGCTACACGGGACAGGCCACCCCAGATACGCAGTATTTT. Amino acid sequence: CASSYTGQATPDTQYF. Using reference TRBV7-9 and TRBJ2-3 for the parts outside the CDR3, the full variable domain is DTGVSQNPRHKITKRGQNVTFRCDPISEHNRLYWYRQTLGQGPEFLTYFQNEAQLEKSRLLSDRFSAERPKGSFSTLEIQRTEQGDSAMYLCASSYTGQATPDTQYFGPGTRLTVL.

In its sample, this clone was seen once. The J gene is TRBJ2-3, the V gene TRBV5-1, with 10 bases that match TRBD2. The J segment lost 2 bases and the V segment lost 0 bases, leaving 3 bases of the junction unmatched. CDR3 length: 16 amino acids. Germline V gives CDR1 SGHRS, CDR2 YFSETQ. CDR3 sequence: CASSLGTSGTTDTQYF. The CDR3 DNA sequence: TGCGCCAGCAGCTTGGGAACTAGCGGGACCACAGATACGCAGTATTTT.

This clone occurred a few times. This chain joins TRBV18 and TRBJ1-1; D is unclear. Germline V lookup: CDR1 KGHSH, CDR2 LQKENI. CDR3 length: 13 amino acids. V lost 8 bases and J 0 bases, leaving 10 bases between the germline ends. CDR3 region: CASLGGMNTEAFF. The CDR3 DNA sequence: TGTGCCAGCCTAGGCGGGATGAACACTGAAGCTTTCTTT.

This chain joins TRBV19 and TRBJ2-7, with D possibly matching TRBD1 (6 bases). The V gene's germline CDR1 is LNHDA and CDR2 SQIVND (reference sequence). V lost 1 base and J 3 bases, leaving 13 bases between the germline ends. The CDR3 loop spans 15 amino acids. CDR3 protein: CASSIGGQSYYEQYF. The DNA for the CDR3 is TGTGCCAGTAGTATAGGTGGACAGTCTTACTACGAGCAGTACTTC.

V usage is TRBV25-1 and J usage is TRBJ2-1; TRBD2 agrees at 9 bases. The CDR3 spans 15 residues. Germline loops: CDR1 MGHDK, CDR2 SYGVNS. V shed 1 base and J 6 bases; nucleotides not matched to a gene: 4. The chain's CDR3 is CASSEWGRGGNEQFF. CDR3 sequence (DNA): TGTGCCAGCAGTGAATGGGGGCGGGGGGGCAATGAGCAGTTCTTC.

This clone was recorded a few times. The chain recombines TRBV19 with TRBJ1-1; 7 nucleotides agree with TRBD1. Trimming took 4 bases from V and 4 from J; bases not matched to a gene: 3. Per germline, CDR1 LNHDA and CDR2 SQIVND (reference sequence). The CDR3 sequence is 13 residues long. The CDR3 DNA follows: TGTGCCAGTAGTACCCAGGGGGGCACTGAAGCTTTCTTT. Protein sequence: CASSTQGGTEAFF.

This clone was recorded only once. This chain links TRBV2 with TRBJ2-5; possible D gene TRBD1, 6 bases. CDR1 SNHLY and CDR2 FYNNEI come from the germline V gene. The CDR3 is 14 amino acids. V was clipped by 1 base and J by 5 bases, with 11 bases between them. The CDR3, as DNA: TGTGCCAGCAGTGAAGACAGGGATTTGGAGACCCAGTACTTC. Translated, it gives CASSEDRDLETQYF.

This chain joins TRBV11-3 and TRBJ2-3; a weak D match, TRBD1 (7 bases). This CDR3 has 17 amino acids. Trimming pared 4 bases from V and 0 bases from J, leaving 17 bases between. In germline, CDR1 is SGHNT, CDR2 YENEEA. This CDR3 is CASSWDGGQLSTDTQYF. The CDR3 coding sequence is TGTGCCAGCAGCTGGGACGGGGGACAGTTAAGCACAGATACGCAGTATTTT.

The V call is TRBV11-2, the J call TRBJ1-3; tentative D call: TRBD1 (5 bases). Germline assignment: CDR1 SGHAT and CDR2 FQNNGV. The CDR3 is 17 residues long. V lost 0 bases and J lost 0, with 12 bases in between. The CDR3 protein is CASSLDGTVYSGNTIYF. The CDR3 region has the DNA TGTGCCAGCAGCTTAGACGGGACTGTATACTCTGGAAACACCATATATTTT.

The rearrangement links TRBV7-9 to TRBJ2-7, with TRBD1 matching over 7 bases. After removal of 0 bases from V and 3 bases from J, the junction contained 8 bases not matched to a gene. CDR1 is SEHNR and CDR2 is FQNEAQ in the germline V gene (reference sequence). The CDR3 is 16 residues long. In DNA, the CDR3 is TGTGCCAGCAGCTTAGCGCCCGGGACAGCTGACTACGAGCAGTACTTC. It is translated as CASSLAPGTADYEQYF. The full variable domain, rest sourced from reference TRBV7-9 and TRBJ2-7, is DTGVSQNPRHKITKRGQNVTFRCDPISEHNRLYWYRQTLGQGPEFLTYFQNEAQLEKSRLLSDRFSAERPKGSFSTLEIQRTEQGDSAMYLCASSLAPGTADYEQYFGPGTRLTVT.

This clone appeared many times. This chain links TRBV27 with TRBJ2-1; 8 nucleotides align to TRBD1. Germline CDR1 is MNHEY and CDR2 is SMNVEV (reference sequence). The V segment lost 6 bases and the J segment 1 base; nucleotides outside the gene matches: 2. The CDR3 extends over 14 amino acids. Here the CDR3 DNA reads TGTGCCAGCAGCCGGACAGGGTCCTACAATGAGCAGTTCTTC. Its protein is CASSRTGSYNEQFF.

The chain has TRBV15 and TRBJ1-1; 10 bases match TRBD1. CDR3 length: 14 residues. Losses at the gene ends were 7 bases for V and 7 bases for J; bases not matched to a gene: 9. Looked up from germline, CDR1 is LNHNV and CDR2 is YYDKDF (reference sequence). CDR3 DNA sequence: TGTGCCACCAACCTGGACAGGGGGTGGGGTGAAGCTTTCTTT. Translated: CATNLDRGWGEAFF.

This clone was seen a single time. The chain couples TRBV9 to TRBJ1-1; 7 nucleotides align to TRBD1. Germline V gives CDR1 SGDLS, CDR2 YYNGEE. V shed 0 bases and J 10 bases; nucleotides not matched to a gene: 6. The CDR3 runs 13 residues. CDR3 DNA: TGTGCCAGCAGCGTAGACGGGGCAGGGGGAGCTTTCTTT. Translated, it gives CASSVDGAGGAFF.

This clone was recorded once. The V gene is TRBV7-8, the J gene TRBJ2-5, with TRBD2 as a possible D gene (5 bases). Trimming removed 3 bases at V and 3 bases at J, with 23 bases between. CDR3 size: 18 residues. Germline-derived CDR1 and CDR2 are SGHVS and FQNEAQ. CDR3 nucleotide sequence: TGTGCCAGCAGCTTTGAGGGTGCGTTGCGGTCCAATAAAGAGACCCAGTACTTC. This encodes CASSFEGALRSNKETQYF.